This T cell receptor (beta chain) was found in a study of T cells in Graves' hyperthyroidism and ophthalmopathy. Findings and limits, study-wide: Blood also showed most of the thyroid clonotypes that were expanded above 0.001.

To note about this clonotype: Its antigen is unknown. At one end the junction does not follow the germline gene, possibly because of a read error.

Using RNA transcripts as the source, TCR beta CDR3 regions were amplified. The study used the HTBI primer set for a first-round RT-PCR of the TCR CDR3. TCRdb recomputed calls from the multiplex PCR reads with MiXCR, one row per CDR3 protein. Of 750,000 to 900,000 distinct CDR3 sequences listed, 38% are singletons. The hyperthyroidism patients had all been newly diagnosed, and their disease duration was under 2 months. Their ages ranged from 18 to 65 years. Exclusion followed for patients with uncontrolled infection, other autoimmune disease, pregnancy or lactation. Thyroid ultrasound and orbital computed tomography, with clinical symptoms and serum thyroxine and TRAb, informed diagnoses. This CDR3 region has 18 residues. The germline V gene has CDR1 SGHTA and CDR2 FQGNSA.

V usage is TRBV7-2 and J usage is TRBJ2-5; TRBD2 is a possible D gene (9 bases). Sequenced sample: blood. This receptor was obtained from a man between 18 and 29 years old with Graves' hyperthyroidism. DNA for the CDR3: TGCGCCAGCAGCCCTCTCCAGGGGGCGGGAGGGCCCCAAGAGACCCAGTACTTC. Translated, it gives CASSPLQGAGGPQETQYF.